This TCR beta chain emerged from a study of lymphopenia after photon versus proton radiotherapy. Germline-derived CDR1 and CDR2 are SGHTA and FQGTGA. V lost 5 bases and J lost 6, with 19 bases in between. The CDR3 is 15 amino acids. Sequencing used immunoSEQ multiplex PCR; TCRdb keeps in-frame clones, though not all of them. This table holds more than 80,000 clones, 65% to 85% found once. The sequencing used peripheral blood, collected from a patient treated with proton-based radiotherapy. V is TRBV7-3 and J is TRBJ1-1; the D is unclear. This clonotype was obtained from a man aged 55 to 70 with pancreatic cancer. The CDR3 region has the DNA TGTGCCAGCAGCCGATACCCCCGCGGGAGACCTGAAGCTTTCTTT. This translates into CASSRYPRGRPEAFF.